The 11 T cell receptor beta chains in this list originate from one sample, sequenced in a study of T cell responses to AZD1222 COVID-19 vaccine. TCRdb keeps only in-frame clones here, not all; method: immunoSEQ multiplex PCR. The sample lists about 100,000 clones, 70% to 90% seen once, with about 19% in the top ten. Sequencing was performed on peripheral blood, taken on day 0 of AZD1222 vaccination. Receptors were obtained from an adult in good health.

The chain combines TRBV6-1 with TRBJ2-1; unclear D gene. The germline CDR1 and CDR2 sequences are MNHNS and SASEGT. The CDR3 extends over 16 amino acids. V was trimmed by 2 bases and J by 3 bases, leaving 14 bases between them. The CDR3 loop is CASSELYGNDYNEQFF. In nucleotides, the CDR3 is TGTGCCAGCAGTGAATTATATGGAAACGACTACAATGAGCAGTTCTTC.

The V and J genes are TRBV5-6 and TRBJ2-7; 8 bases align to TRBD1. V was pared by 0 bases and J by 6 bases, with 11 bases of the junction left unmatched. Germline lookup yields CDR1 SGHDT and CDR2 YYEEEE. CDR3 length: 16 residues. In nucleotides, the CDR3 is TGTGCCAGCAGCTTGGAGTTTACAGGGGGTTGGGGCGAGCAGTACTTC. Translating gives CASSLEFTGGWGEQYF.

The V and J genes are TRBV15 and TRBJ1-1, with D possibly being TRBD1 (6 bases). This CDR3 has 16 residues. Germline-derived CDR1 and CDR2 are LNHNV and YYDKDF (reference sequence). V dropped 0 bases and J dropped 0 bases, with 11 bases sitting between them. In DNA, the CDR3 is TGTGCCACCAGCAGAGATATCAGACAGGTGAACACTGAAGCTTTCTTT. Translated, it gives CATSRDIRQVNTEAFF.

The CDR3 nucleotides read TGTGCCAGCAGCGTAGGGGCTAGCGGGGGCCTACAAGAGACCCAGTACTTC. Translation: CASSVGASGGLQETQYF. The chain combines TRBV9 with TRBJ2-5; 10 bases align to TRBD2. V dropped 0 bases and J dropped 2; count of bases not matched to a gene: 7. Germline V gives CDR1 SGDLS, CDR2 YYNGEE. This CDR3 comprises 17 residues.

The rearrangement links TRBV18 to TRBJ2-5; D perhaps matches TRBD2 (6 bases). CDR1 and CDR2 from the germline V gene are KGHSH and LQKENI. Trimming cost V 4 bases and J 5 bases, with 11 bases left between them. The CDR3 length is 13 residues. The CDR3 sequence: CASSQTRHETQYF. DNA for the CDR3: TGTGCCAGCTCACAGACTAGACATGAGACCCAGTACTTC. Based on the CDR3 plus reference TRBV18 and TRBJ2-5, the full variable domain is NAGVMQNPRHLVRRRGQEARLRCSPMKGHSHVYWYRQLPEEGLKFMVYLQKENIIDESGMPKERFSAEFPKEGPSILRIQQVVRGDSAAYFCASSQTRHETQYFGPGTRLLVL.

This clone was seen once. This chain links TRBV6-5 with TRBJ2-7; D gene ambiguous. CDR1 is MNHEY and CDR2 is SVGAGI in the germline V gene. V was shortened by 2 bases and J by 2 bases, with 10 bases between the two germline ends. The CDR3 has 14 residues. Written as DNA, the CDR3 is TGTGCCAGCAGTTACGGGCAGGCGGCCTACGAGCAGTACTTC. It yields the protein CASSYGQAAYEQYF.

This clone was observed a handful of times. The chain links TRBV6-2 or TRBV6-3 to TRBJ2-7; weak D call: TRBD1 (6 bases). Per the germline V gene, CDR1 is MNHEY and CDR2 is SVGEGT. The CDR3 contains 13 residues. Trimming removed 3 bases at V and 3 bases at J, with 9 bases between. CDR3 region: CASSYGQIYEQYF. The CDR3 coding sequence is TGTGCCAGCAGTTATGGACAGATCTACGAGCAGTACTTC.

V and J are TRBV7-9 and TRBJ1-1; 7 nucleotides agree with TRBD1. The CDR3 runs to 15 residues. CDR1 and CDR2 (germline): SEHNR, FQNEAQ (reference sequence). V was pared by 5 bases and J by 5 bases, with 11 bases of the junction left unmatched. The CDR3 reads CASSRWDSGETEAFF. The CDR3 DNA sequence: TGTGCCAGCAGCCGCTGGGACAGCGGAGAGACTGAAGCTTTCTTT.

The J gene is TRBJ1-1, the V gene TRBV19, with D perhaps TRBD1 (6 bases). V was clipped by 4 bases and J by 6 bases, with 15 bases between them. The CDR3 covers 14 residues. Per germline, CDR1 LNHDA and CDR2 SQIVND (reference sequence). CDR3 loop: CASSKTGLSAEAFF. As DNA, the CDR3 is TGTGCCAGTAGTAAGACAGGCCTTTCGGCTGAAGCTTTCTTT.

The V call is TRBV7-9, the J call TRBJ2-3; 11 bases are a match to TRBD2. The CDR3 extends over 17 amino acids. CDR1 and CDR2 from the germline V gene are SEHNR and FQNEAQ (reference sequence). The V and J ends lost 1 base and 1 base, in that order; junction bases with no gene match: 4. The CDR3, as DNA: TGTGCCAGCAGCTTAGGGGTTAGCGGGGGGGGCACAGATACGCAGTATTTT. This translates into CASSLGVSGGGTDTQYF. Looking up the rest from reference TRBV7-9 and TRBJ2-3 gives the full variable domain: DTGVSQNPRHKITKRGQNVTFRCDPISEHNRLYWYRQTLGQGPEFLTYFQNEAQLEKSRLLSDRFSAERPKGSFSTLEIQRTEQGDSAMYLCASSLGVSGGGTDTQYFGPGTRLTVL.

This chain links TRBV6-5 with TRBJ2-1, with no clear D. The CDR3 extends over 11 amino acids. Trimming removed 8 bases at V and 8 bases at J, with 10 bases between. CDR1 is MNHEY, CDR2 SVGAGI, per germline. The CDR3 nucleotides are TGTGCCAGCCGGAGTGGCCATGAGCAGTTCTTC. Its protein is CASRSGHEQFF.